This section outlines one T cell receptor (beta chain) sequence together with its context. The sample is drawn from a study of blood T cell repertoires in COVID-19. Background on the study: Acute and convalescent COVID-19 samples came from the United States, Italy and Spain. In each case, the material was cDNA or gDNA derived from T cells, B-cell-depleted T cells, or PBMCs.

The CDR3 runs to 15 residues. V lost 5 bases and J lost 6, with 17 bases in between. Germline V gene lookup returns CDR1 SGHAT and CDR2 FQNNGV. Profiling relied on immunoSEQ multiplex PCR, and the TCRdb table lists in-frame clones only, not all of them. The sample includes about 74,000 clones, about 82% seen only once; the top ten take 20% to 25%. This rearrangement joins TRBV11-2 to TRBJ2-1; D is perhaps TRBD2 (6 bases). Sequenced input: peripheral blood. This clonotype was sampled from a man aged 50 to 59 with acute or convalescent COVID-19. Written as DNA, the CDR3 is TGTGCCAGCAGCCCTGTCGGGCTAGCGTCCAATGAGCAGTTCTTC. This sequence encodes CASSPVGLASNEQFF.